This T cell receptor beta chain was sequenced during a study of PD-1 and CTLA-4 blockade in melanoma. In germline, CDR1 is ENHRY, CDR2 SYGVKD. V lost 2 bases, J lost 0 bases, and 9 bases lay in between. This CDR3 is 15 amino acids long. Profiling relied on immunoSEQ multiplex PCR, and the TCRdb table lists in-frame clones only, not all of them. The repertoire consists of 20,000 to 25,000 clones, with approximately 89% occurring once and the leading ten covering 7.8%. The sequence came from a human donor with melanoma. The rearrangement links TRBV10-3 to TRBJ2-3; the D is unclear. The sample here was CD8+ T cells from peripheral blood, taken before anti-PD-1 treatment. The CDR3 region is CAISEVRESTDTQYF. As DNA, the CDR3 is TGTGCCATCAGTGAGGTGCGAGAAAGCACAGATACGCAGTATTTT.